This T cell receptor (beta chain) was documented in a study of T cells in Graves' hyperthyroidism and ophthalmopathy. This clonotype has a count of ten or more. Disease duration was under 3 months in the ophthalmopathy patients, who also had a Clinical Activity Score of at least 3 and a NOSPECS grade of at least 4. Investigators excluded patients with uncontrolled infection, other autoimmune disease, pregnancy or lactation. TCR beta CDR3 regions were amplified from RNA transcripts. The HTBI set primed first-round TCR CDR3 RT-PCR. TCRdb reanalysed the multiplex PCR reads using MiXCR and keeps one entry per CDR3 protein. Found here are roughly 280,000 distinct CDR3 sequences, roughly 20% of them singletons; the top ten hold 50% to 75%. Germline assignment: CDR1 PRHDT and CDR2 FYEKMQ (reference sequence). The length of the CDR3 is 21 residues. The V end lost 5 bases, the J end lost 0 bases, and 30 bases lay between the germline ends.

The sample comprised blood. This sequence was found in a man aged 30 to 39 with Graves' ophthalmopathy. The chain carries TRBV13 and TRBJ2-3; unclear D gene. The CDR3 region has the DNA TGTGCCAGCAGCGTTAGTAACCCGACCTCCTCTCGTAGGGCTAGCACAGATACGCAGTATTTT. Translating it yields CASSVSNPTSSRRASTDTQYF.